Listed below are T cell receptor beta chains from one sample, sequenced in a study of T cell clusters in autoimmune cytopenias. TCRdb reprocessed the multiplex PCR reads and reports one entry per CDR3 protein, with no DNA. The listing contains more than 7,000 distinct CDR3 sequences. The same specimen was also included in a second study, on T cell repertoires in aging, cancer and after chemotherapy.

Specimen: peripheral blood. Receptor source: a human donor in good health. CDR3s include the opening cysteine and the closing phenylalanine or tryptophan. Expanded clones get a size class; other rows say once, few or many, or leave the size out.

>TRBJ1-5|NA|15|TRBV19
CASSGQDRSNQPQHF
>TRBJ1-5|NA|16|TRBV19
CASSSGDRVSNQPQHF
>TRBJ2-1|NA|15|TRBV7-9
CASSFEGGHHNEQFF
>TRBJ2-7|medium-sized|11|TRBV29-1
CSVGRGNEQYF
>TRBJ1-4|NA|15|TRBV6-6
CASSSTTPLVEKLFF
>TRBJ1-2|NA|16|TRBV10-3
CAISAGTDLPNYGYTF
>TRBJ2-5|NA|15|TRBV5-4
CASTSLAQGEETQYF
>TRBJ1-3|NA|15|TRBV13
CASSYGRSGGNTIYF
>TRBJ2-5|NA|12|TRBV18
CASSPGEVTQYF
>TRBJ2-1|NA|13|TRBV11-2
CASSLGILGEQFF
>TRBJ1-5|NA|13|TRBV30
CACTGGGDQPQHF
>TRBJ2-7|NA|16|TRBV7-2
CASSLAIGGSPYEQYF
>TRBJ1-6|NA|15|TRBV5-6
CASSLPGQAGSPLHF
>TRBJ1-5|NA|14|TRBV5-6
CASSTGFSNQPQHF